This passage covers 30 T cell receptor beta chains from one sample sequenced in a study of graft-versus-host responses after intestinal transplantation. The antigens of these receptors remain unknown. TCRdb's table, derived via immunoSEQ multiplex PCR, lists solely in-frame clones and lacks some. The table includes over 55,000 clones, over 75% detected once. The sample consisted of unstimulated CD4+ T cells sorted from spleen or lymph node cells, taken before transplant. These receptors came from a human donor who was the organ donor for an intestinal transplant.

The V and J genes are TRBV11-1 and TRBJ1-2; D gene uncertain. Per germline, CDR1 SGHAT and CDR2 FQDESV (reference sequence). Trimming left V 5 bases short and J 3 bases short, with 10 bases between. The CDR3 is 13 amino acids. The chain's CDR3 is CASSRSRDYGYTF. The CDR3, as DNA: TGTGCCAGCAGCCGTTCTCGGGACTATGGCTACACCTTC.

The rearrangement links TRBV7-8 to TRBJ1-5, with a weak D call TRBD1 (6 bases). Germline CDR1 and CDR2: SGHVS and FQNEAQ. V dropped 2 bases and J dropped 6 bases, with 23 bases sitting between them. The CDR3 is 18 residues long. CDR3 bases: TGTGCCAGCAGCTTAAGGAGAATTCAGGGGAAAAAGAGTCAGCCCCAGCATTTT. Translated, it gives CASSLRRIQGKKSQPQHF.

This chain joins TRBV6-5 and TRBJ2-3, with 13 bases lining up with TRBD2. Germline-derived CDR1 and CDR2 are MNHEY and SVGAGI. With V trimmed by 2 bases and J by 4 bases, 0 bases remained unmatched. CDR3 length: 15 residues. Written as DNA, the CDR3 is TGTGCCAGCAGTTACACTAGCGGGGGGGCAGATACGCAGTATTTT. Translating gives CASSYTSGGADTQYF.

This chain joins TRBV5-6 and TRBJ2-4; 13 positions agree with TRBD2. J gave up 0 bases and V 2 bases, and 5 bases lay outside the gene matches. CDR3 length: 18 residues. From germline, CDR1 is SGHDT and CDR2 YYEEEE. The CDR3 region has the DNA TGTGCCAGCAGCTTTGGGACTAGCGGGGACCTAGCCAAAAACATTCAGTACTTC. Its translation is CASSFGTSGDLAKNIQYF.

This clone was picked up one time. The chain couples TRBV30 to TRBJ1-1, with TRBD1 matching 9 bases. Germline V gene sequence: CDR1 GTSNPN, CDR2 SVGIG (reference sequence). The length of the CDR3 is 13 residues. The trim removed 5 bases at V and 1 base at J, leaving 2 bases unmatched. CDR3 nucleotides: TGTGCCTGGGACAGGGGGGAGAACACTGAAGCTTTCTTT. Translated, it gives CAWDRGENTEAFF.

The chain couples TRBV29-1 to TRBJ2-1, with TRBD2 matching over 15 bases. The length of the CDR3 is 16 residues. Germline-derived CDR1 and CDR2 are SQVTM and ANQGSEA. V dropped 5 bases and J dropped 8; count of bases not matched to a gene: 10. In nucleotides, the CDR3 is TGCAGCGTTTCGGCCGGGACTAGCGGGGGGTGGGATGAGCAGTTCTTC. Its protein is CSVSAGTSGGWDEQFF.

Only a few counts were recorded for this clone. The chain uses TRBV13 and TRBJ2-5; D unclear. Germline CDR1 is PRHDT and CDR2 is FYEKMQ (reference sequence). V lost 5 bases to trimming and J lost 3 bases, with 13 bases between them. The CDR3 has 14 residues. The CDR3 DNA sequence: TGTGCCAGCAGCCCACAAGCAGGAAAAGAGACCCAGTACTTC. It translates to CASSPQAGKETQYF.

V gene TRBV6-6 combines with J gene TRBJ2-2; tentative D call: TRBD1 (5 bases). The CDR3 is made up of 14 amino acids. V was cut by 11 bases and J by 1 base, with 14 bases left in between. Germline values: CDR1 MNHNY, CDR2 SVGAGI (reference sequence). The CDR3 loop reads CAGQGEGNTGELFF. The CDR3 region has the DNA TGTGCCGGCCAAGGGGAAGGGAACACCGGGGAGCTGTTTTTT.

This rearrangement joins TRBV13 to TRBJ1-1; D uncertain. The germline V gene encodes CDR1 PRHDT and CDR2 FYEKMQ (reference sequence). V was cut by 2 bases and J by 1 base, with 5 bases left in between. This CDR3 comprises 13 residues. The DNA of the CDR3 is TGTGCCAGCAGCTTAACGGGGAACACTGAAGCTTTCTTT. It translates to CASSLTGNTEAFF.

CDR3 sequence: CASSPASGETQYF. CDR3 bases: TGTGCCAGCAGCCCGGCTAGCGGAGAGACCCAGTACTTC. V usage is TRBV5-4 and J usage is TRBJ2-5, with 7 bases fitting TRBD2. CDR1 and CDR2 (germline): SGHNT, YYREEE (reference sequence). This CDR3 is built from 13 residues. J gave up 4 bases and V 4 bases, and 4 bases lay outside the gene matches.

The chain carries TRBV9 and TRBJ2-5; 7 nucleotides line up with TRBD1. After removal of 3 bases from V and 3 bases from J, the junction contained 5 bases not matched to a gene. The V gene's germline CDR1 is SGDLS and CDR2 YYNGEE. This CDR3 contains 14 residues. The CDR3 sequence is CASSEEQGKETQYF. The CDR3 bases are TGTGCCAGCAGCGAAGAACAGGGGAAAGAGACCCAGTACTTC. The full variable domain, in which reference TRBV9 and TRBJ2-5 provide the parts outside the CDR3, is DSGVTQTPKHLITATGQRVTLRCSPRSGDLSVYWYQQSLDQGLQFLIQYYNGEERAKGNILERFSAQQFPDLHSELNLSSLELGDSALYFCASSEEQGKETQYFGPGTRLLVL.

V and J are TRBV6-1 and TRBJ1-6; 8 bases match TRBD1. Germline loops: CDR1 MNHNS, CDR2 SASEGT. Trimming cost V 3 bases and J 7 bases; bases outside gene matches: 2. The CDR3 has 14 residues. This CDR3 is CASSDRGRNSPLHF. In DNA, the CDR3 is TGTGCCAGCAGTGACAGGGGGCGGAATTCACCCCTCCACTTT.

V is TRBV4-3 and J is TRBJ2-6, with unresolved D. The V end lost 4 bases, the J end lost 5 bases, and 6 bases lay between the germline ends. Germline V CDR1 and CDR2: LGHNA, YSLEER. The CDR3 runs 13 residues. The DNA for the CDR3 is TGCGCCAGCAGCCTTTCGTGGGCCAACGTCCTGACTTTC. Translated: CASSLSWANVLTF.

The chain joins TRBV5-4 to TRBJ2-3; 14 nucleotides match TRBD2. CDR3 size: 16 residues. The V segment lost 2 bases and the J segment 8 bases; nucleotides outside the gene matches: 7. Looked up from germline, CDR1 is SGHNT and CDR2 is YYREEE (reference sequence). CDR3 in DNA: TGTGCCAGCAGCTTAATGACTAGCGGGGGGGCGGGTACGCAGTATTTT. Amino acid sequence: CASSLMTSGGAGTQYF.

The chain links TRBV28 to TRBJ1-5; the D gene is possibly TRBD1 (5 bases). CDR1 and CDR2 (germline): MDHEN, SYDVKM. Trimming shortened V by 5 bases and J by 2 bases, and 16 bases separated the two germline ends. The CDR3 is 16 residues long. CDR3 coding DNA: TGTGCCAGCAGTCTGACACTTTCGGGGGGCAATCAGCCCCAGCATTTT. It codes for CASSLTLSGGNQPQHF.

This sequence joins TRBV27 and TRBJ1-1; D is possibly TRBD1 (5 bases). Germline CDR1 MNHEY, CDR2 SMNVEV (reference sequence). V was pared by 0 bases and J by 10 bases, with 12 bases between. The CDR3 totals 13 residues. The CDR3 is CASSLSVGGGAFF. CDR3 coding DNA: TGTGCCAGCAGTTTATCTGTTGGGGGGGGAGCTTTCTTT.

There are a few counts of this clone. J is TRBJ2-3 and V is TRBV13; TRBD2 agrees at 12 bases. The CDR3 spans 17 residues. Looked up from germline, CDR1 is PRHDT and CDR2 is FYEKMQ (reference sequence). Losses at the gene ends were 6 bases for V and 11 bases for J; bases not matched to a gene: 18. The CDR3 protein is CASRQTRGTSGPQWQYF. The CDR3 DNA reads TGTGCCAGCAGGCAAACCAGGGGGACTAGCGGGCCACAGTGGCAGTATTTT.

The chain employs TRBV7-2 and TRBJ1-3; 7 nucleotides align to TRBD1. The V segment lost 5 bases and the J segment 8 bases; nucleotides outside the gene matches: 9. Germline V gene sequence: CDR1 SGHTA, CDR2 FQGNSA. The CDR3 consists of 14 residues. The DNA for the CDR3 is TGTGCCAGCAGCCCCCCGGACAGGCGGCACACCATATATTTT. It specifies CASSPPDRRHTIYF. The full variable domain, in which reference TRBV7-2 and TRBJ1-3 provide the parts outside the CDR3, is GAGVSQSPSNKVTEKGKDVELRCDPISGHTALYWYRQSLGQGLEFLIYFQGNSAPDKSGLPSDRFSAERTGGSVSTLTIQRTQQEDSAVYLCASSPPDRRHTIYFGEGSWLTVV.

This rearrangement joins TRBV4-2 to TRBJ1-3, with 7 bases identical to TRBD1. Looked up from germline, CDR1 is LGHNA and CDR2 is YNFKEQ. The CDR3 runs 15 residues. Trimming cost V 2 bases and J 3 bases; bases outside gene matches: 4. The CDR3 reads CASSQRAGGGNTIYF. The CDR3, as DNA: TGTGCCAGCAGCCAACGGGCAGGGGGTGGAAACACCATATATTTT.

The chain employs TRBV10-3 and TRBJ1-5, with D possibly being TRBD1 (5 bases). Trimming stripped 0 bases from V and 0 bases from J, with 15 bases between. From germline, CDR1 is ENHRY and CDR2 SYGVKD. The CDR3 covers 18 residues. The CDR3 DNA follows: TGTGCCATCAGTGAGTCGACGCGGGGGGGGTATAGCAATCAGCCCCAGCATTTT. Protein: CAISESTRGGYSNQPQHF.

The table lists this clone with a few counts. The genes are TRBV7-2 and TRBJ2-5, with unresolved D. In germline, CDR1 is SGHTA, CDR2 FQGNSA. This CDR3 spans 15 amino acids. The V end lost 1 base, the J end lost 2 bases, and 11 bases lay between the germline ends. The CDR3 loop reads CASSLEGVQQETQYF. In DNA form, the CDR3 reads TGTGCCAGCAGCTTAGAAGGAGTCCAGCAAGAGACCCAGTACTTC. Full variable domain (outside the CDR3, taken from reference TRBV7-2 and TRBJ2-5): GAGVSQSPSNKVTEKGKDVELRCDPISGHTALYWYRQSLGQGLEFLIYFQGNSAPDKSGLPSDRFSAERTGGSVSTLTIQRTQQEDSAVYLCASSLEGVQQETQYFGPGTRLLVL.

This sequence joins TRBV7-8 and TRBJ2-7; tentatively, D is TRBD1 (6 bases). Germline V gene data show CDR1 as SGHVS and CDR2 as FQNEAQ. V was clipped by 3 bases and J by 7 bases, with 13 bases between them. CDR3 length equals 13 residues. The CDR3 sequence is CASSFTGNGEQYV. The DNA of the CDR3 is TGTGCCAGCAGCTTTACAGGGAACGGGGAGCAGTACGTC.

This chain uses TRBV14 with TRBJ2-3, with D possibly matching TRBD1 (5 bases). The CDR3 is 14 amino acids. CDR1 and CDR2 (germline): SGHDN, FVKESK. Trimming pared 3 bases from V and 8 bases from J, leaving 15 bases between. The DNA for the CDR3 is TGTGCCAGCAGCCAGATCGCGGCCCAGGGTACGCAGTATTTT. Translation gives CASSQIAAQGTQYF.

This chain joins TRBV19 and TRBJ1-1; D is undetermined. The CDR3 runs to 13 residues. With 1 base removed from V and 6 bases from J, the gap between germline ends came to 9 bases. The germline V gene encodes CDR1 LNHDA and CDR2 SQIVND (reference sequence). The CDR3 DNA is TGTGCCAGTAGTATAGGGGTCAGGTCTGAAGCTTTCTTT. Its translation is CASSIGVRSEAFF.

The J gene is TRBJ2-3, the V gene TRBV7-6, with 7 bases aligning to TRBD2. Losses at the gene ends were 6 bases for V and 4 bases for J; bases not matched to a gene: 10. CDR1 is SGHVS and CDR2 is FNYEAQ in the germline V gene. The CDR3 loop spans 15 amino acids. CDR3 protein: CASSSSGVPSDTQYF. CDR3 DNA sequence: TGTGCCAGCAGTTCGAGCGGGGTTCCCTCAGATACGCAGTATTTT.

The CDR3 protein is CASSLLGHSNQPQHF. The CDR3 DNA follows: TGTGCCAGCAGTTTATTGGGACATAGCAATCAGCCCCAGCATTTT. This chain joins TRBV28 and TRBJ1-5; D might be TRBD1 (6 bases). V gave up 1 base and J gave up 0 bases, with 7 bases separating them. Germline V lookup: CDR1 MDHEN, CDR2 SYDVKM. This CDR3 region has 15 residues.

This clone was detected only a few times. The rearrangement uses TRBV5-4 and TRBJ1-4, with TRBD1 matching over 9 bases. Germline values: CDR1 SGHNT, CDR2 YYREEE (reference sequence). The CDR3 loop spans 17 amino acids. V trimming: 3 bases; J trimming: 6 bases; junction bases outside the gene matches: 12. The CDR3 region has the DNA TGTGCCAGCAGCTACGGGACAGGGAATTCGGTTTATGAAAAACTGTTTTTT. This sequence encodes CASSYGTGNSVYEKLFF.

CDR3 in amino acids: CASSSSAANTGELFF. CDR3 DNA sequence: TGCGCCAGCAGCTCCTCAGCGGCGAACACCGGGGAGCTGTTTTTT. This chain connects TRBV5-1 to TRBJ2-2; D is perhaps TRBD2 (5 bases). The germline V and J ends were trimmed by 3 bases and 0 bases, with 9 bases remaining between them. The CDR3 spans 15 residues. The V gene's germline CDR1 is SGHRS and CDR2 YFSETQ. Combining the CDR3 with reference TRBV5-1 and TRBJ2-2 gives the whole variable domain KAGVTQTPRYLIKTRGQQVTLSCSPISGHRSVSWYQQTPGQGLQFLFEYFSETQRNKGNFPGRFSGRQFSNSRSEMNVSTLELGDSALYLCASSSSAANTGELFFGEGSRLTVL.

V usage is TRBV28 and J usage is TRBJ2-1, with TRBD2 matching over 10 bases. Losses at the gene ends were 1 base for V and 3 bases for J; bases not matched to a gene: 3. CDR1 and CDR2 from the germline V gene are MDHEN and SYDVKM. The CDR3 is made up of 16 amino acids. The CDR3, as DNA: TGTGCCAGCAGTTTATTGGTAGCGGGGGGCTACAATGAGCAGTTCTTC. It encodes CASSLLVAGGYNEQFF.

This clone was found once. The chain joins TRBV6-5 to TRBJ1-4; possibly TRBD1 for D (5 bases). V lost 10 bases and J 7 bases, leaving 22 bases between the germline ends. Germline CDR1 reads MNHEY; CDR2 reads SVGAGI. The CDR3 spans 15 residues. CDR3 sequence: CATTDRGAGGEKLFF. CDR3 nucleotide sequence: TGTGCCACCACTGACCGGGGCGCGGGGGGTGAAAAACTGTTTTTT.